This T cell receptor (beta chain) was sequenced during a study of blood T cell repertoires in COVID-19. Libraries were prepared by immunoSEQ multiplex PCR; TCRdb keeps only in-frame clonotypes and omits some of them. The sample has about 250,000 clones; approximately 85% are singletons. V gave up 1 base and J gave up 5 bases; unmatched junction bases: 8. In germline, CDR1 is LGHNA, CDR2 YSLEER. CDR3 length: 17 residues. The chain couples TRBV4-3 to TRBJ2-2, with 9 bases matching TRBD2. This receptor was identified in a man aged 50-59 years with active or convalescent COVID-19. What was sequenced was peripheral blood. The CDR3 here is CASSQAPVSGGTGELFF. Written as DNA, the CDR3 is TGCGCCAGCAGCCAAGCCCCGGTTAGCGGGGGTACCGGGGAGCTGTTTTTT.